A selection of T cell receptor beta chains follows, all from one sample in a study of T cell clones after liver transplantation. Libraries were prepared by immunoSEQ multiplex PCR; TCRdb keeps only in-frame clonotypes and omits some of them. This sample has roughly 57,000 clones, with 71% found just once. This specimen consisted of CD4+ T cells from blood, obtained before liver transplant. The origin of the receptors is a human donor who received a liver transplant. CDR3s include the opening cysteine and the closing phenylalanine or tryptophan. The D gene is left open where the match is weak. Rows give clone size only sometimes, using once, few, many, or a class for an expanded clone.

d_gene	abundance	j_gene	v_gene	CDR3aa	CDR3nt
-	-	TRBJ2-3	TRBV5-5	CASSPESRAPWDTQYF	TGTGCCAGCAGCCCAGAGTCGCGGGCGCCCTGGGATACGCAGTATTTT
-	-	TRBJ1-4	TRBV5-6	CASSFIGGTNEKLFF	TGTGCCAGCAGCTTCATCGGGGGAACTAATGAAAAACTGTTTTTT
-	-	TRBJ2-2	TRBV5-4	CASSGGDTGELFF	TGTGCCAGCTCCGGAGGGGACACCGGGGAGCTGTTTTTT
-	-	TRBJ2-7	TRBV10-3	CAISPDKSSYEQYF	TGTGCCATTTCCCCTGACAAGAGCTCCTACGAGCAGTACTTC
-	once	TRBJ2-5	TRBV6-6	CASSPASRRETQYF	TGTGCCAGCAGCCCGGCCTCCAGGAGGGAGACCCAGTACTTC
-	-	TRBJ2-5	TRBV2	CASVRGAQETQYF	TGTGCCAGCGTACGGGGGGCTCAGGAGACCCAGTACTTC
-	many	TRBJ1-6	TRBV2	CASSERQGGSPLHF	TGTGCCAGCAGTGAAAGGCAGGGAGGTTCACCCCTCCACTTT
TRBD1	few	TRBJ2-5	TRBV5-4	CASSPGTGEKETQYF	TGTGCCAGCAGCCCGGGGACAGGGGAAAAAGAGACCCAGTACTTC
-	once	TRBJ1-4	TRBV28	CAITGSTTNEKLFF	TGTGCCATCACAGGGTCTACAACTAATGAAAAACTGTTTTTT
TRBD1	-	TRBJ1-5	TRBV2	CASRRDSNDQPQHF	TGTGCCAGCAGACGGGACAGTAACGATCAGCCCCAGCATTTT
TRBD2	once	TRBJ2-1	TRBV6-5	CAIMAAGGSEQFF	TGTGCCATCATGGCAGCGGGGGGGAGTGAGCAGTTCTTC
TRBD1	once	TRBJ1-2	TRBV7-2	CASSLSRDRGSGYTF	TGTGCCAGCAGCCTGTCCCGGGACAGAGGAAGTGGCTACACCTTC
-	-	TRBJ1-2	TRBV28	CASSLSRAYGYTF	TGTGCCAGCAGTTTGTCCAGGGCCTATGGCTACACCTTC
-	-	TRBJ1-2	TRBV6-1	CASLRDRSGYTF	TGTGCCAGCTTAAGAGACAGGAGCGGCTACACCTTC
TRBD1	-	TRBJ1-4	TRBV28	CASKRGPNEKLFF	TGTGCCAGCAAGAGGGGGCCGAATGAAAAACTGTTTTTT
TRBD1	-	TRBJ2-7	TRBV19	CASNKTYRGCHEQYF	TGTGCCAGCAATAAAACATACAGGGGTTGCCACGAGCAGTACTTC
-	-	TRBJ1-5	TRBV7-6	CASSLEQGFNQPQHF	TGTGCCAGCAGCTTAGAACAGGGATTTAATCAGCCCCAGCATTTT
-	few	TRBJ2-7	TRBV30	CAWTPGHFPYEQYF	TGTGCCTGGACCCCGGGACATTTCCCCTACGAGCAGTACTTC
-	-	TRBJ1-5	TRBV28	CASSLLGQPQHF	TGTGCCAGCAGTTTACTAGGACAGCCCCAGCATTTT
-	-	TRBJ2-7	TRBV2	CASSDPPGYYEQYF	TGTGCCAGCAGTGACCCCCCAGGGTACTACGAGCAGTACTTC
-	once	TRBJ1-4	TRBV18	CASSPSPEEKLFF	TGTGCCAGCTCACCTAGCCCAGAAGAAAAACTGTTTTTT
TRBD2	-	TRBJ2-3	TRBV6-1	CASSKGGLAGGTDTQYF	TGTGCCAGCAGTAAAGGGGGACTAGCGGGCGGCACAGATACGCAGTATTTT
-	-	TRBJ1-5	TRBV30	CAWSVTGGNQPQHF	TGTGCCTGGAGTGTAACCGGGGGCAATCAGCCCCAGCATTTT
TRBD1	-	TRBJ1-4	TRBV5-1	CASSLGTGRFVGEKLFF	TGCGCCAGCAGCTTGGGGACAGGGAGGTTCGTGGGTGAAAAACTGTTTTTT
TRBD1	-	TRBJ2-7	TRBV7-9	CASTSGGEQYF	TGTGCCAGCACCTCAGGGGGCGAGCAGTACTTC
-	few	TRBJ1-6	TRBV6-5	CASSYGGGKDNSPLHF	TGTGCCAGCAGTTACGGCGGAGGGAAGGATAATTCACCCCTCCACTTT
-	-	TRBJ2-7	TRBV28	CASSRLGSPSYEQYF	TGTGCCAGCAGTCGACTAGGGTCACCCTCCTACGAGCAGTACTTC
TRBD1	few	TRBJ1-5	TRBV7-9	CASSLGQNQPQHF	TGTGCCAGCAGCCTGGGACAGAATCAGCCCCAGCATTTT
TRBD1	-	TRBJ1-2	TRBV6-1	CASRTGGANGYTF	TGTGCCAGCAGAACAGGGGGCGCAAATGGCTACACCTTC
-	-	TRBJ1-1	TRBV11-3	CASSFGTNTEAFF	TGTGCCAGCAGCTTTGGTACAAACACTGAAGCTTTCTTT
TRBD2	-	TRBJ2-7	TRBV9	CASSVGGGPGYEQYF	TGTGCCAGCAGCGTAGGCGGGGGGCCGGGGTACGAGCAGTACTTC
-	many	TRBJ1-6	TRBV5-4	CASTIEPGVDSPLHF	TGTGCCAGCACCATCGAGCCAGGGGTGGATTCACCCCTCCACTTT
-	-	TRBJ2-7	TRBV27	CASRIWASSSEQYF	TGTGCCAGCCGAATATGGGCCAGCTCCTCCGAGCAGTACTTC
-	-	TRBJ2-7	TRBV4-1	CASSQDGTKYF	TGCGCCAGCAGCCAAGATGGGACAAAGTACTTC
-	-	TRBJ2-6	TRBV19	CASSIMGVGAGANVLTF	TGTGCCAGTAGTATTATGGGCGTAGGGGCTGGGGCCAACGTCCTGACTTTC
TRBD1	-	TRBJ2-7	TRBV29-1	CSVGGTGPPGEQYF	TGCAGCGTCGGCGGGACAGGTCCACCGGGGGAGCAGTACTTC
-	-	TRBJ1-2	TRBV10-2	CASTGRTGDYGYTF	TGCGCCAGCACCGGCAGGACGGGAGATTATGGCTACACCTTC
-	-	TRBJ1-3	TRBV4-2	CASSPDRLLYF	TGTGCCAGCAGCCCCGACAGGCTTCTATATTTT
TRBD2	-	TRBJ2-5	TRBV19	CASSDIAGAVQETQYF	TGTGCCAGTAGTGATATAGCGGGGGCCGTCCAAGAGACCCAGTACTTC
TRBD1	-	TRBJ1-4	TRBV6-5	CASSSQGQGREKLFF	TGTGCCAGCAGTTCTCAGGGACAGGGCCGGGAAAAACTGTTTTTT
TRBD1	-	TRBJ2-1	TRBV6-4	CASSQDRSGYNEQFF	TGTGCCAGCAGTCAGGACAGGTCTGGCTACAATGAGCAGTTCTTC
-	many	TRBJ1-5	TRBV19	CASSMLSSNQPQHF	TGTGCCAGTAGTATGCTGAGTAGCAATCAGCCCCAGCATTTT
-	-	TRBJ1-1	TRBV5-1	CASSSALLGQNTEAFF	TGCGCCAGCAGCTCGGCTTTGCTCGGACAGAACACTGAAGCTTTCTTT
TRBD1	few	TRBJ2-7	TRBV9	CASSVGDRSYEQYF	TGTGCCAGCAGCGTAGGGGACAGGTCCTACGAGCAGTACTTC
-	-	TRBJ2-7	TRBV2	CASSDWARFYEQYF	TGTGCCAGCAGTGATTGGGCCAGATTTTACGAGCAGTACTTC
TRBD1	once	TRBJ2-7	TRBV6-5	CASSYRGQGSYEQYF	TGTGCCAGCAGTTATAGGGGACAGGGGAGTTACGAGCAGTACTTC
TRBD1	-	TRBJ2-7	TRBV5-4	CASSLGFGTGGAEQYF	TGTGCCAGCAGCTTGGGTTTCGGGACAGGGGGCGCCGAGCAGTACTTC
TRBD2	-	TRBJ2-5	TRBV11-3	CASSLVSGGAGVIEETQYF	TGTGCCAGCAGCTTAGTCAGCGGGGGGGCCGGCGTGATCGAAGAGACCCAGTACTTC
TRBD1	-	TRBJ2-7	TRBV15	CATSSRTGVEQYF	TGTGCCACCAGCAGCCGGACAGGGGTCGAGCAGTACTTC
TRBD1	-	TRBJ2-1	TRBV27	CASSSRDYPRDSGINEQFF	TGTGCCAGCAGTTCAAGAGATTACCCCCGGGACAGTGGAATTAATGAGCAGTTCTTC
-	-	TRBJ2-2	TRBV5-4	CASSLVRSGTGELFF	TGTGCCAGCAGCTTGGTGCGATCGGGGACCGGGGAGCTGTTTTTT
-	-	TRBJ2-1	TRBV5-5	CASSRLESEQFF	TGTGCCAGCAGCCGTCTAGAGAGTGAGCAGTTCTTC
TRBD1	-	TRBJ2-7	TRBV27	CASSLLGQLLGEQYF	TGTGCCAGCAGTTTATTGGGACAGCTTTTAGGCGAGCAGTACTTC
-	few	TRBJ2-7	TRBV21-1	CASSKERTRGVMNEQYF	TGTGCCAGCAGCAAAGAGCGAACCAGGGGAGTAATGAACGAGCAGTACTTC
TRBD1	-	TRBJ2-5	TRBV7-8	CASSFRPGQGVGETQYF	TGTGCCAGCAGCTTCAGGCCGGGACAGGGGGTCGGGGAGACCCAGTACTTC
-	-	TRBJ1-4	TRBV6-6	CASRFGQGINEKLFF	TGTGCCAGCAGGTTTGGGCAGGGTATTAATGAAAAACTGTTTTTT
TRBD2	-	TRBJ2-4	TRBV7-2	CASSSRAGGQGNIQYF	TGTGCCAGCAGCTCTAGGGCGGGGGGCCAAGGAAACATTCAGTACTTC
-	-	TRBJ2-7	TRBV28	CASSLTGHLYEQYF	TGTGCCAGCAGCCTCACGGGACATCTCTACGAGCAGTACTTC
TRBD1	-	TRBJ2-6	TRBV5-5	CASSDRVFSGANVLTF	TGTGCCAGCAGCGACAGGGTCTTCTCTGGGGCCAACGTCCTGACTTTC
TRBD2	-	TRBJ2-1	TRBV11-2	CASSPGSGGGSPAEQFF	TGTGCCAGCAGCCCAGGTTCCGGCGGGGGGAGCCCGGCGGAGCAGTTCTTC